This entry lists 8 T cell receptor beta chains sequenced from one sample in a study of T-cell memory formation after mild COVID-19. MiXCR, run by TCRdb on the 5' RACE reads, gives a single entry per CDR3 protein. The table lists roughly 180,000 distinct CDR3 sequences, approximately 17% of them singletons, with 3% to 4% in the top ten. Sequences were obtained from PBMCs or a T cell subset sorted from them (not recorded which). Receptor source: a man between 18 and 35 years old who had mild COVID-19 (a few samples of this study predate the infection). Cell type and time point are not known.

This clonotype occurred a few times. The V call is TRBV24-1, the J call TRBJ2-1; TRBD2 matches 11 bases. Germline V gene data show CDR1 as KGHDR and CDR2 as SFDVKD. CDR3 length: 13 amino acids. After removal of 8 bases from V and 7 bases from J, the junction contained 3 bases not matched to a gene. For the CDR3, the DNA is TGTGCCACCATGTCTAGCGGGGGGAATGAGCAGTTCTTC. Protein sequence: CATMSSGGNEQFF.

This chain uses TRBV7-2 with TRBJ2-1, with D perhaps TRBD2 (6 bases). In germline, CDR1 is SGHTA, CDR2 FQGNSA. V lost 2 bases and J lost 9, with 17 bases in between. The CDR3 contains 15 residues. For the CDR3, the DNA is TGTGCCAGCAGCTTACAGCGGGCAACCCAGGGTGAGCAGTTCTTC. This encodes CASSLQRATQGEQFF.

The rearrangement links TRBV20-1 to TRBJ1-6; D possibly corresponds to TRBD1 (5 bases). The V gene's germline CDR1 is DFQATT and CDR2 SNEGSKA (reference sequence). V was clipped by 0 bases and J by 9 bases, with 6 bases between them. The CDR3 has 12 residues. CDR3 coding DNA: TGCAGTGCTAGAGAGGGGGGTTCACCCCTCCACTTT. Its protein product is CSAREGGSPLHF.

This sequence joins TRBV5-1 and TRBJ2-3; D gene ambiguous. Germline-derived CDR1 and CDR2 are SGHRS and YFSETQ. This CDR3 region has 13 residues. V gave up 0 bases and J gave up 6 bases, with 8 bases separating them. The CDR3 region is CASSLGQVDTQYF. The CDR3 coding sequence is TGCGCCAGCAGCTTGGGGCAGGTGGATACGCAGTATTTT.

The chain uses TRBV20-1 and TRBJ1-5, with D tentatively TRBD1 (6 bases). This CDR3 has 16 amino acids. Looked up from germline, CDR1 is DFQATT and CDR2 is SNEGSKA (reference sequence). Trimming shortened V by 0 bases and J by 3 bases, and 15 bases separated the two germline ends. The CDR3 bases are TGCAGTGCTAGAGACGGGGGCGGGGGACACAATCAGCCCCAGCATTTT. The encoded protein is CSARDGGGGHNQPQHF.

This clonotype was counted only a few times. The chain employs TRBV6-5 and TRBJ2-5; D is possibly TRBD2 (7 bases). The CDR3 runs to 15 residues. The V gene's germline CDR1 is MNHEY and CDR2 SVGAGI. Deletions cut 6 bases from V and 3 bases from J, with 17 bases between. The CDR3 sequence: CASSPRGPPKETQYF. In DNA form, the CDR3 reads TGTGCCAGCAGCCCGCGGGGGCCCCCCAAAGAGACCCAGTACTTC.

DNA for the CDR3: TGTGCCAGCAGCCGAGACACCTCGGGTCAGCCCCAGCATTTT. Residues: CASSRDTSGQPQHF. The chain is built from TRBV7-6 and TRBJ1-5; D remains unclear. The V gene lost 5 bases and the J gene lost 6 bases, with 14 bases spanning the gap. Per germline, CDR1 SGHVS and CDR2 FNYEAQ. The CDR3 spans 14 residues. Complete variable domain (other parts from reference TRBV7-6 and TRBJ1-5): GAGVSQSPRYKVTKRGQDVALRCDPISGHVSLYWYRQALGQGPEFLTYFNYEAQQDKSGLPNDRFSAERPEGSISTLTIQRTEQRDSAMYRCASSRDTSGQPQHFGDGTRLSIL.

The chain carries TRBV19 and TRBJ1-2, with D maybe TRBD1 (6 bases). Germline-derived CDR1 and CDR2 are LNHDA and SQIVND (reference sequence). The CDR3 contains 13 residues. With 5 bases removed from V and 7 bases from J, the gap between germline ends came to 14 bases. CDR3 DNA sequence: TGTGCCAGTAGTCTTTCGGGGGGCAGTGGCTACACCTTC. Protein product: CASSLSGGSGYTF.